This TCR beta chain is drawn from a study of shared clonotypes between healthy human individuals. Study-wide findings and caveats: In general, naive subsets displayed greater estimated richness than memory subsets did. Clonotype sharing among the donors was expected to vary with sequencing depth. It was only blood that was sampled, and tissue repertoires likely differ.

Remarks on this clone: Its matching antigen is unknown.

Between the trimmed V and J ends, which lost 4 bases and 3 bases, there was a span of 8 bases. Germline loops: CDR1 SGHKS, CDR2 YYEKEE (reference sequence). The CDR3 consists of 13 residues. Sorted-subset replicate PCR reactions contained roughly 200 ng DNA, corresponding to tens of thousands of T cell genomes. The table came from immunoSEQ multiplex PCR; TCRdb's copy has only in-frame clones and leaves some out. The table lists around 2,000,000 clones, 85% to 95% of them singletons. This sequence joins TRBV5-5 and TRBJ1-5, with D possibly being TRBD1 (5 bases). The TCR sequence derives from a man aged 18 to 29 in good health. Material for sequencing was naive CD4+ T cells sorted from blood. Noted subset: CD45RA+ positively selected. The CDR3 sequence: CASSQGLNQPQHF. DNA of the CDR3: TGTGCCAGCAGCCAGGGACTCAATCAGCCCCAGCATTTT.